This T cell receptor (beta chain) was recorded in a study of shared clonotypes between healthy human individuals. Germline CDR1 MRHNA, CDR2 SNTAGT. CDR3 length equals 12 residues. The germline V and J ends were trimmed by 6 bases and 7 bases, with 10 bases remaining between them. Measured with immunoSEQ multiplex PCR; TCRdb has only the in-frame clones, and not every one. The sample contains 2 million or so clones, 90% to 95% of which appear only once. The sample was naive CD4+ T cells sorted from blood. Subset reported: CD45RA+ positively selected. The genes are TRBV6-4 and TRBJ2-1; D unclear. The clonotype comes from a man between 18 and 29 years old in good health. CDR3 sequence reads: CASSGPVNEQFF. CDR3 DNA sequence: TGTGCCAGCAGCGGACCGGTGAATGAGCAGTTCTTC.